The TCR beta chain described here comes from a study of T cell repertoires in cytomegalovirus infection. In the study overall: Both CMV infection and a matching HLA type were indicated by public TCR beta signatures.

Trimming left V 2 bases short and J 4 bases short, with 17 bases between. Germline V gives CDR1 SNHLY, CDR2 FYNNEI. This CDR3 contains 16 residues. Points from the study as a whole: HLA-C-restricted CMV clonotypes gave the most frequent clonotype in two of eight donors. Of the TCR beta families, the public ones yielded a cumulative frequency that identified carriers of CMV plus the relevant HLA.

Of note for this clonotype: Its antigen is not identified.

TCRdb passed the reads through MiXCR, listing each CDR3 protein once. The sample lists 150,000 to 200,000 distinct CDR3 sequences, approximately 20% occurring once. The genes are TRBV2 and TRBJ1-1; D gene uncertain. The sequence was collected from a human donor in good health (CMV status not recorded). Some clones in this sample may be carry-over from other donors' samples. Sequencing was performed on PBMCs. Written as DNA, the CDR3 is TGTGCCAGCAGTGAAAACCCCCCTCCAATGGGCACTGAAGCTTTCTTT. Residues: CASSENPPPMGTEAFF.